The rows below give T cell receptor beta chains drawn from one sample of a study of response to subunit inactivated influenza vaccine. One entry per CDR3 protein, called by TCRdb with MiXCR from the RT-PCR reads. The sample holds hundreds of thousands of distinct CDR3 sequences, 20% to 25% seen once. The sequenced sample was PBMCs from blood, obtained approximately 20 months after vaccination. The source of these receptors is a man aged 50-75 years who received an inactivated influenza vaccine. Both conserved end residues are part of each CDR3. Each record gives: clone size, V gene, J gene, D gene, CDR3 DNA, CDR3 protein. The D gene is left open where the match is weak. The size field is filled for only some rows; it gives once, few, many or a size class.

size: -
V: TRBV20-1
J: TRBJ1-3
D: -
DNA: TGCAGTGCTAGAGATCTCCAGGGTGGAGGAAACACCATATATTTT
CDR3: CSARDLQGGGNTIYF

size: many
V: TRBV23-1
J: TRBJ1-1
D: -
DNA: TGCGCCAGCAGTCAAACCCGGGACAACATGAACACTGAAGCTTTCTTT
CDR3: CASSQTRDNMNTEAFF

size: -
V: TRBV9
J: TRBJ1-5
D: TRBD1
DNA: TGTGCCAGCACAAGGGGGCCCGATAGCAATCAGCCCCAGCATTTT
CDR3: CASTRGPDSNQPQHF

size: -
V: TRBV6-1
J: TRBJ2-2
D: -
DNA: TGTGCCAGCAGTCGTCATCAACAGGGGAGGACCGGGGAGCTGTTTTTT
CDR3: CASSRHQQGRTGELFF

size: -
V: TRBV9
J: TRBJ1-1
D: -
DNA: TGTGCCAGCAAGGGGGATGGGGACACTGAAGCTTTCTTT
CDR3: CASKGDGDTEAFF

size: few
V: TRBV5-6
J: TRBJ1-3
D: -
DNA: TGTGCCAGCAGCTGGGAGGGTTACGGAAACACCATATATTTT
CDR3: CASSWEGYGNTIYF

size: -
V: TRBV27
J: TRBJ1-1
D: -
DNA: TGTGCCAGCAGCCGCTATTATAGGGACATTGGCGGAGCTTTCTTT
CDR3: CASSRYYRDIGGAFF

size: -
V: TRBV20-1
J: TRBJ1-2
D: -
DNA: TGCAGTGCGAGTCCGGGGTTTGATGGGGGTGGCTACACCTTC
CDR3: CSASPGFDGGGYTF

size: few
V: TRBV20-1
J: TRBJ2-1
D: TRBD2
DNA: TGCAGTGCAGGGACTAGCGGGAGTCTCGGGATCTTC
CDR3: CSAGTSGSLGIF

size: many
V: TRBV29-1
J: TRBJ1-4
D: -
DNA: TGCAGCGGCAAGTCTAATGAAAAACTGTTTTTT
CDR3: CSGKSNEKLFF

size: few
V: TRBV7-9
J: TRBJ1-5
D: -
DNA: TGTGCCAGCAGCTACCCTAGGGGGGCGGGGATCAATCAGCCCCAGCATTTT
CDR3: CASSYPRGAGINQPQHF

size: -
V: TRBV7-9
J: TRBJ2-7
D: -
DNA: TGTGCCAGCAGCTTTAATCTCCCCGGCAGCTACGAGCAGTACTTC
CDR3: CASSFNLPGSYEQYF

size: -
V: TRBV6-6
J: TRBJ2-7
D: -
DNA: TGTGCCAGCAGTTACACCGGGATCCACGAGCAGTACTTC
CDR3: CASSYTGIHEQYF

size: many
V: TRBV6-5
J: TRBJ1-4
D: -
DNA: TGTGCCAGCAGTTACGGTCCAATGGGAAAACTGTTTTTT
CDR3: CASSYGPMGKLFF

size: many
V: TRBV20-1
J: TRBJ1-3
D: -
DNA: TGCAGTGCTAGGTCGCAGGGTGGAAACACCATATATTTT
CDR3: CSARSQGGNTIYF

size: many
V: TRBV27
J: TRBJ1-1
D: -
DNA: TGTGCCAGCAGTTTAAACGGATTGAACACTGAAGCTTTCTTT
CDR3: CASSLNGLNTEAFF

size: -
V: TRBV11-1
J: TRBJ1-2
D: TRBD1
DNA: TGTGCCAGCAGCCAAGGACAGGATGGCTACACCTTC
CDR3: CASSQGQDGYTF

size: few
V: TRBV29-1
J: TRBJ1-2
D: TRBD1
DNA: TGCAGCGTGGAATTAGGGGGCAACAATGGCTACACCTTC
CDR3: CSVELGGNNGYTF

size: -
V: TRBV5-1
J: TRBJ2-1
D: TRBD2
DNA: TGCGCCAGCAGCTTGGCCCTAGCGGGAGGGCTAAATGAGCAGTTCTTC
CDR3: CASSLALAGGLNEQFF

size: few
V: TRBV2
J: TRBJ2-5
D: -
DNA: TGTGCCAGCAAAGCCGGCGGGGAGACCCAGTACTTC
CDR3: CASKAGGETQYF

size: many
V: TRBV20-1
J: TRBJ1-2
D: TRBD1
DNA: TGCAGTGCTAGCTCACAGGGGTTCCGCTATGGCTACACCTTC
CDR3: CSASSQGFRYGYTF

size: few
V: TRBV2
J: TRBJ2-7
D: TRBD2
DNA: TGTGCCAGCCGGACTAGCGGGAGGATCGAGCAGTACTTC
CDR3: CASRTSGRIEQYF